These 7 T cell receptor beta chains share one sample of origin, sequenced in a study of CD8+ T cells in alopecia areata. Specified treatment: oral pan-JAK inhibitor, 5-10 mg twice daily. Isolated RNA was reverse transcribed into cDNA used as the sequencing template. The protocol was immunoSEQ multiplex PCR, while the TCRdb copy is restricted to in-frame clones and leaves out a portion. This sample yields 200,000 or so clones, of which 58% are seen a single time; 5% to 6% belongs to the top ten. This material consisted of CD4+ T cells sorted from blood, taken at week 24, from a patient treated with tofacitinib. The receptors originated from a human donor with alopecia areata.

The J gene is TRBJ2-3, the V gene TRBV7-3; either TRBD1 or TRBD2 may supply D (5 bases each). The CDR3 length is 15 residues. With 3 bases removed from V and 0 bases from J, the gap between germline ends came to 10 bases. Per germline, CDR1 SGHTA and CDR2 FQGTGA. In DNA, the CDR3 is TGTGCCAGCAGCTTCCGGGACGGAAGCACAGATACGCAGTATTTT. Amino acids: CASSFRDGSTDTQYF.

This chain joins TRBV23-1 and TRBJ2-7; 7 nucleotides line up with TRBD1. TRBV23-1 is recorded as an ORF, its role being uncertain. The CDR3 runs 16 residues. With 4 bases clipped from V and 2 bases from J, the junction kept 11 bases outside the gene matches. The CDR3 protein is CASSRAPGQITYEQYF. For the CDR3, the DNA is TGCGCCAGCAGTCGAGCACCGGGACAGATAACCTACGAGCAGTACTTC.

There are a few counts of this clone. The V and J genes are TRBV2 and TRBJ2-5; D might be TRBD1 (5 bases). V was trimmed by 11 bases and J by 4 bases, leaving 17 bases between them. The germline V gene encodes CDR1 SNHLY and CDR2 FYNNEI. The CDR3 spans 13 residues. CDR3 nucleotides: TGTGCCCGCTCACCACGCCAGGGAGAGACCCAGTACTTC. It encodes CARSPRQGETQYF.

This clone was detected only once. The rearrangement links TRBV7-2 to TRBJ1-3, with D uncertain. V lost 4 bases and J lost 4, with 14 bases in between. Per the germline V gene, CDR1 is SGHTA and CDR2 is FQGNSA. CDR3 length: 15 residues. CDR3 in amino acids: CASSSSVGQGNTIYF. In DNA, the CDR3 is TGTGCCAGCAGCTCTTCGGTCGGGCAGGGAAACACCATATATTTT.

This sequence joins TRBV27 and TRBJ1-2; 7 bases are shared with TRBD1. V trimming: 4 bases; J trimming: 8 bases; junction bases outside the gene matches: 10. The CDR3 is 14 amino acids. The germline V gene has CDR1 MNHEY and CDR2 SMNVEV (reference sequence). The CDR3 DNA is TGTGCCAGCAGTTCCCGACTAGAGGACAGGGGCTACACCTTC. Protein sequence: CASSSRLEDRGYTF.

V gene TRBV5-1 combines with J gene TRBJ1-4; 7 bases align to TRBD1. Unmatched junction bases numbered 7, after V lost 0 bases and J lost 8 bases. Per germline, CDR1 SGHRS and CDR2 YFSETQ. The CDR3 covers 15 residues. CDR3 in amino acids: CASSLGDREEEKLFF. DNA for the CDR3: TGCGCCAGCAGCTTGGGAGACAGGGAGGAGGAAAAACTGTTTTTT.

The chain recombines TRBV5-1 with TRBJ2-5; possibly TRBD2 for D (5 bases). In germline, CDR1 is SGHRS, CDR2 YFSETQ. The CDR3 length is 13 residues. Trimming took 5 bases from V and 5 from J, leaving 13 bases between them. CDR3 region: CASRREIVETQYF. The CDR3, as DNA: TGCGCCAGCAGGAGGGAGATTGTGGAGACCCAGTACTTC.